The present T cell receptor (beta chain) was sequenced within a study of tumor-infiltrating lymphocytes in primary liver carcinoma. For the study at large: The patient group consisted of men and women aged 30 to 69 years. Every sample contained roughly 3.65 to 7.5 million productive TCRbeta reads, and these numbers were similar from one tissue type to another.

Whole-study findings and limits: Tumor samples exhibited a significantly greater top-250-clone fraction than blood samples (p = 0.039).

Between about 17 and 34 mg of unsorted bulk tissue served as the source from which RNA and DNA were co-extracted. The patients had histopathologically diagnosed primary liver carcinoma, and their disease was treated by surgical resection. Synthesis of TCR beta cDNA was carried out from 500 ng total RNA with a constant-region primer. Three nested multiplex PCR rounds, a slightly modified ARM-PCR method, built the TCR beta libraries. Both of the initial two PCR rounds ran for 10 cycles and employed TRBV1-TRBV30 forward primers alongside a C-beta reverse primer. TCRdb used MiXCR to reprocess the multiplex PCR reads, holding one entry per CDR3 protein. The sample lists about 120,000 distinct CDR3 sequences, about 59% seen once, with about a tenth in the top ten. Germline values: CDR1 SGHRS, CDR2 YFSETQ. CDR3 length: 16 residues. On this clonotype itself: Its target is unknown. This may come from a read error, since a much larger clone is one base off.

The sequencing input was liver tumor tissue from sampling region 1. Subset in this sample: tumor region T1, superior pole. The chain has TRBV5-1 and TRBJ2-2; a possible D gene is TRBD1 (6 bases). The TCR originated in a woman in her fifties or sixties with primary liver carcinoma and hepatitis B virus infection. CDR3: CASSFTSRGNTGDLFF. The CDR3 DNA is TGCGCCAGCAGCTTTACCTCCAGGGGTAACACCGGGGATCTGTTTTTT.